The rows below give T cell receptor beta chains drawn from one sample of a study of chemoradiotherapy in HPV16-positive cancers. Method: immunoSEQ multiplex PCR; TCRdb's copy keeps in-frame clones and lacks some. Among approximately 5,400 clones listed, 70% to 80% were seen once. This material was obtained from a patient who underwent chemoradiotherapy. These receptors were collected from a human donor with HPV-associated anogenital cancer. The CDR3 runs from the conserved cysteine through the conserved F or W. The D gene is left open where the match is weak. Expanded clones are given a class, and other clones once, few, many or no size at all.

V: TRBV30
J: TRBJ1-2
size: -
D: -
CDR3: CAWSPTSTGGHGYTF
DNA: TGTGCCTGGAGTCCCACCTCGACAGGAGGCCATGGCTACACCTTC

V: TRBV9
J: TRBJ2-1
size: -
D: -
CDR3: CASSVGLIGVDEQFF
DNA: TGTGCCAGCAGCGTAGGCCTCATAGGGGTCGATGAGCAGTTCTTC

V: TRBV30
J: TRBJ1-1
size: -
D: TRBD1
CDR3: CACDRGNTEAFF
DNA: TGTGCCTGTGACAGGGGGAACACTGAAGCTTTCTTT

V: TRBV27
J: TRBJ2-7
size: -
D: -
CDR3: CASSFRGGGVPYEQYF
DNA: TGTGCCAGCAGTTTTCGTGGCGGGGGCGTTCCCTACGAGCAGTACTTC

V: TRBV19
J: TRBJ2-1
size: few
D: -
CDR3: CASTPRGRGGNEQFF
DNA: TGTGCCAGTACCCCCCGTGGCAGGGGGGGAAATGAGCAGTTCTTC

V: TRBV7-2
J: TRBJ2-7
size: -
D: TRBD2
CDR3: CASRSGGYEQYF
DNA: TGTGCCAGCAGATCGGGGGGCTACGAGCAGTACTTC

V: TRBV7-2
J: TRBJ2-7
size: -
D: TRBD2
CDR3: CASSLTSGSYEQYF
DNA: TGTGCCAGCAGCCTAACTAGCGGGAGCTACGAGCAGTACTTC

V: TRBV5-4
J: TRBJ1-1
size: few
D: -
CDR3: CASRLPGRSTEAFF
DNA: TGTGCCAGCAGACTGCCCGGACGGAGCACTGAAGCTTTCTTT

V: TRBV5-1
J: TRBJ1-1
size: -
D: -
CDR3: CASSLDVVNTEAFF
DNA: TGCGCCAGCAGCTTGGATGTGGTGAACACTGAAGCTTTCTTT

V: TRBV7-3
J: TRBJ2-5
size: -
D: -
CDR3: CASSSRREETQYF
DNA: TGTGCCAGCAGCTCCCGCCGCGAAGAGACCCAGTACTTC

V: TRBV7-3
J: TRBJ1-2
size: -
D: -
CDR3: CASRAGTGGGYTF
DNA: TGTGCCAGCAGAGCCGGGACCGGGGGCGGCTACACCTTC

V: TRBV7-2
J: TRBJ2-2
size: -
D: -
CDR3: CASSPSGTRPGELFF
DNA: TGTGCCAGCAGCCCTTCGGGGACAAGACCCGGGGAGCTGTTTTTT

V: TRBV27
J: TRBJ2-2
size: few
D: -
CDR3: CATQKSSSNTGELFF
DNA: TGTGCCACACAGAAATCGAGCTCGAACACCGGGGAGCTGTTTTTT

V: TRBV28
J: TRBJ1-5
size: -
D: -
CDR3: CASSSPGPGGNQPQHF
DNA: TGTGCCAGCAGTTCCCCTGGCCCCGGGGGCAATCAGCCCCAGCATTTT